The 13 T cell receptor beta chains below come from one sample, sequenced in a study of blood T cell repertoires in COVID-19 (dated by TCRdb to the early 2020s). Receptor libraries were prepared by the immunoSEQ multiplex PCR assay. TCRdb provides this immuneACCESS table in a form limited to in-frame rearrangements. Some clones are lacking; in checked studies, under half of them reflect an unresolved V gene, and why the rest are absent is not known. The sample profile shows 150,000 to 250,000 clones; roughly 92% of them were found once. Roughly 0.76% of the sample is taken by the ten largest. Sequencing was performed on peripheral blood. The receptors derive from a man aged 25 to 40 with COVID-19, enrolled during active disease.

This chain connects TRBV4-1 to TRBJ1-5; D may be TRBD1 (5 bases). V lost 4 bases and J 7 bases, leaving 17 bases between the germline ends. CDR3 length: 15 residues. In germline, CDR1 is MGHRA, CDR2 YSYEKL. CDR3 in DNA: TGCGCCAGCAGCCCACATGGGGGGGACGGGCAGCCCCAGCATTTT. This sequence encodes CASSPHGGDGQPQHF.

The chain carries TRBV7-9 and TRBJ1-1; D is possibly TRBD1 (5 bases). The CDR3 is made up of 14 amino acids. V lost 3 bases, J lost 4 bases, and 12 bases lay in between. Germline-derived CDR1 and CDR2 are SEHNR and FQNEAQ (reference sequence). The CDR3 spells CASSFPPGITEAFF. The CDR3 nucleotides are TGTGCCAGCAGCTTTCCACCAGGGATCACTGAAGCTTTCTTT.

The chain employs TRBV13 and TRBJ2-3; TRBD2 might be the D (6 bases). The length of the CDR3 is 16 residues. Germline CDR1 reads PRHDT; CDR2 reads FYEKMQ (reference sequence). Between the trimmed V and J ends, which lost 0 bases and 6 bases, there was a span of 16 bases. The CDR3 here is CASSLGRVMRGDTQYF. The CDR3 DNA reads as TGTGCCAGCAGCTTAGGTCGGGTCATGCGGGGCGATACGCAGTATTTT.

The CDR3 nucleotides are TGTGCCAGCAGCCTTCCCGGGAGACTCTCTGGAAACACCATATATTTT. Protein product: CASSLPGRLSGNTIYF. The genes are TRBV7-3 and TRBJ1-3; D is unresolved. Germline values: CDR1 SGHTA, CDR2 FQGTGA. CDR3 length equals 16 residues. The germline V and J ends were trimmed by 5 bases and 0 bases, with 14 bases remaining between them.

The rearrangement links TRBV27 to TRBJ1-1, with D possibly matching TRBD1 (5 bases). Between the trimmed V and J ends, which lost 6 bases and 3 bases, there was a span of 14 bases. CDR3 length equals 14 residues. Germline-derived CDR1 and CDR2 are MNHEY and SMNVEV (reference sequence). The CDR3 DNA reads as TGTGCCAGCAGGTCCGGGGGGACGGACACTGAAGCTTTCTTT. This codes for CASRSGGTDTEAFF.

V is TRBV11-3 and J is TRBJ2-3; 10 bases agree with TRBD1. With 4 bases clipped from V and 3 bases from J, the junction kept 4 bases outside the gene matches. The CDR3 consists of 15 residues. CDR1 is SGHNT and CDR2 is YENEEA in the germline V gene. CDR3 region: CASSSGQGETDTQYF. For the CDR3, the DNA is TGTGCCAGCAGCTCCGGACAGGGGGAGACAGATACGCAGTATTTT.

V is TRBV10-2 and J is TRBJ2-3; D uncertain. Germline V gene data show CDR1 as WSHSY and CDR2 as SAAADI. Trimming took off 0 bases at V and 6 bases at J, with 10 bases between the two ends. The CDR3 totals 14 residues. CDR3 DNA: TGCGCCAGCAGTGAGTCCGCAGTCTTTGATACGCAGTATTTT. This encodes CASSESAVFDTQYF.

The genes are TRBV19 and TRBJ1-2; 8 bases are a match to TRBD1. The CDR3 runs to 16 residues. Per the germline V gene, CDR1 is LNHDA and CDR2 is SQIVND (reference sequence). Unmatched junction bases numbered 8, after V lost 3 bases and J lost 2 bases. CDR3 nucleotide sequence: TGTGCCAGTAGTATGTCTACTGGGACAGGCAACTATGGCTACACCTTC. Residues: CASSMSTGTGNYGYTF.

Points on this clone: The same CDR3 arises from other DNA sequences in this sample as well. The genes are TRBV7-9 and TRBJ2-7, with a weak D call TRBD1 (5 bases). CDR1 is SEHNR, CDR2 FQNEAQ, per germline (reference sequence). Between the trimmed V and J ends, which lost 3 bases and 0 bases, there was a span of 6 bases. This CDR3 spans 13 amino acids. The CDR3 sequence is CASSLDTSYEQYF. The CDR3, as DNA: TGTGCCAGCAGCTTGGACACCTCCTACGAGCAGTACTTC.

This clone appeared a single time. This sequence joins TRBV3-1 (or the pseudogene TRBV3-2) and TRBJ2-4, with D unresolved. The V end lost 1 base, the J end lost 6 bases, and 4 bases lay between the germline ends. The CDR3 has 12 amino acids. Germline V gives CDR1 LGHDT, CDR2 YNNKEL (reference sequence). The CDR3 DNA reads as TGTGCCAGCAGCCAAGTCGTAAACATTCAGTACTTC. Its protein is CASSQVVNIQYF.

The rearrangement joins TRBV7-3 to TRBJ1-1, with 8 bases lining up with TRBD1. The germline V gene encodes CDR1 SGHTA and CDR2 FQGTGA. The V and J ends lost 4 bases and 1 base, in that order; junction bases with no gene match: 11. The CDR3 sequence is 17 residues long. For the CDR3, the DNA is TGTGCCAGCAGCTCCATCCCGACAGGGGTCGGGAACACTGAAGCTTTCTTT. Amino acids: CASSSIPTGVGNTEAFF.

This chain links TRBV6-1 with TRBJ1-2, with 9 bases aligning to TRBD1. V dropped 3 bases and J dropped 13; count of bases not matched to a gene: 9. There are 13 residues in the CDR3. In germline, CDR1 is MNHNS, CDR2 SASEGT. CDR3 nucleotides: TGTGCCAGCAGTGATACCGGGACAGGGTTTTTCACCTTC. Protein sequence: CASSDTGTGFFTF.

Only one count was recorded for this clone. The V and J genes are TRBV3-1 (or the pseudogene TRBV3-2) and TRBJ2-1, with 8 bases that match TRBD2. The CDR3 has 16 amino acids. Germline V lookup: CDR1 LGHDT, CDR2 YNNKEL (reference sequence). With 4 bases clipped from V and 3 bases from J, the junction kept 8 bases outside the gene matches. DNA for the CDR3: TGTGCCAGCAGCCCCTCAGGCGGGGGGTACTACAATGAGCAGTTCTTC. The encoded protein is CASSPSGGGYYNEQFF.